What follows describes a single TCR beta chain. The target antigen is unknown. The data are from a study of graft-versus-host responses after intestinal transplantation. Across the whole study: Transplant types were multivisceral, liver-intestinal, or isolated intestinal. Uniformly, recipients were administered anti-thymocyte globulin induction with subsequent tacrolimus and steroids for about 3 years. General study points: Circulating GvH clone levels at their peak were associated with HvG declines (early post-transplant). GvH clones appeared in recipient marrow, some first in ileum or blood.

Measured with immunoSEQ multiplex PCR; TCRdb has only the in-frame clones, and not every one. The sample holds some 40,000 clones, around 90% seen once. The sequence was obtained from a human patient who received an intestinal transplant, so some T cells may come from the graft donor. The starting material was PBMCs, obtained approximately 310 days after intestinal transplant.

The CDR3 bases are TGTGCCAGCAGACTACAGGGGACCAACACTGAAGCTTTCTTT. Residues: CASRLQGTNTEAFF. The chain recombines TRBV6-5 with TRBJ1-1; 7 bases are shared with TRBD1. Germline loops: CDR1 MNHEY, CDR2 SVGAGI. Trimming took 6 bases from V and 2 from J; bases not matched to a gene: 6. This CDR3 contains 14 residues.